The 28 T cell receptor beta chains below come from one sample, sequenced in a study of blood T cell repertoires in COVID-19. TCRdb keeps only in-frame clones here, not all; method: immunoSEQ multiplex PCR. The sample shows about 73,000 clones, more than 90% of them seen only once. Sequencing was performed on peripheral blood. The receptors derive from an elderly woman with active or convalescent COVID-19.

V and J are TRBV5-8 and TRBJ2-5; TRBD2 matches 9 bases. The length of the CDR3 is 14 residues. Trimming at V came to 2 bases and at J to 3 bases, leaving 2 bases not matched to a gene. The germline CDR1 and CDR2 sequences are SGHTS and YDEGEE. This CDR3 reads CASSLSSGEETQYF. In nucleotides, the CDR3 is TGTGCCAGCAGCTTATCTAGCGGGGAAGAGACCCAGTACTTC.

J is TRBJ2-7 and V is TRBV14; TRBD1 matches 7 bases. V was pared by 1 base and J by 6 bases, with 15 bases of the junction left unmatched. CDR1 SGHDN and CDR2 FVKESK come from the germline V gene. The CDR3 covers 17 residues. CDR3 in amino acids: CASSQGLWGTVSGEQYF. The CDR3 nucleotides read TGTGCCAGCAGCCAAGGACTATGGGGGACAGTATCGGGCGAGCAGTACTTC.

The J gene is TRBJ1-1, the V gene TRBV27, with TRBD1 matching 8 bases. V gave up 1 base and J gave up 4 bases; unmatched junction bases: 8. Germline-derived CDR1 and CDR2 are MNHEY and SMNVEV (reference sequence). The length of the CDR3 is 16 residues. CDR3 coding DNA: TGTGCCAGCAGTTTATTGGCCCGACAGGGGACCACTGAAGCTTTCTTT. It yields the protein CASSLLARQGTTEAFF.

The chain employs TRBV3-1 (or the pseudogene TRBV3-2) and TRBJ1-1; a weak D match, TRBD1 (6 bases). V lost 3 bases and J lost 0, with 11 bases in between. Germline lookup yields CDR1 LGHDT and CDR2 YNNKEL (reference sequence). The CDR3 contains 15 residues. The CDR3 here is CASSHSGTMNTEAFF. The CDR3, as DNA: TGTGCCAGCAGCCACTCCGGGACAATGAACACTGAAGCTTTCTTT.

CDR3 loop: CATSEPGLNTEAFF. Written as DNA, the CDR3 is TGTGCCACCAGTGAACCAGGGTTGAACACTGAAGCTTTCTTT. This rearrangement joins TRBV24-1 to TRBJ1-1; D perhaps matches TRBD1 (5 bases). Germline V gives CDR1 KGHDR, CDR2 SFDVKD. V dropped 4 bases and J dropped 0 bases, with 8 bases sitting between them. This CDR3 comprises 14 residues.

The chain uses TRBV20-1 and TRBJ1-2; D gene uncertain. Per germline, CDR1 DFQATT and CDR2 SNEGSKA (reference sequence). Trimming shortened V by 3 bases and J by 4 bases, and 21 bases separated the two germline ends. This CDR3 is built from 16 residues. CDR3 bases: TGCAGTGCTAGTAGCAATTCCAGGAGGAAGATCTATGGCTACACCTTC. This translates into CSASSNSRRKIYGYTF.

The chain joins TRBV18 to TRBJ2-1; 8 bases agree with TRBD1. From germline, CDR1 is KGHSH and CDR2 LQKENI. Trimming cost V 3 bases and J 7 bases; bases outside gene matches: 8. The CDR3 spans 15 residues. The chain's CDR3 is CASSPDRVIRNEQFF. The DNA of the CDR3 is TGTGCCAGCTCACCGGACAGGGTAATTAGGAATGAGCAGTTCTTC. The full variable domain, completed using reference TRBV18 and TRBJ2-1, is NAGVMQNPRHLVRRRGQEARLRCSPMKGHSHVYWYRQLPEEGLKFMVYLQKENIIDESGMPKERFSAEFPKEGPSILRIQQVVRGDSAAYFCASSPDRVIRNEQFFGPGTRLTVL.

This sequence joins TRBV27 and TRBJ1-6; 7 bases match TRBD1. V was clipped by 6 bases and J by 7 bases; unmatched bases: 9. This CDR3 spans 15 amino acids. CDR1 and CDR2 (germline): MNHEY, SMNVEV (reference sequence). The CDR3 reads CASRPWDSDNSPLHF. The CDR3 coding sequence is TGTGCCAGCAGGCCCTGGGACAGTGACAATTCACCCCTCCACTTT.

The V and J genes are TRBV7-8 and TRBJ1-4; the D gene is possibly TRBD1 (6 bases). Trimming took 5 bases from V and 2 from J, leaving 12 bases between them. The CDR3 covers 15 residues. Germline V gives CDR1 SGHVS, CDR2 FQNEAQ. CDR3 sequence: CASSRGDTTNEKLFF. In DNA, the CDR3 is TGTGCCAGCAGCCGAGGGGACACCACTAATGAAAAACTGTTTTTT.

This rearrangement joins TRBV6-5 to TRBJ2-3; 10 bases align to TRBD1. This CDR3 has 15 residues. CDR1 and CDR2 (germline): MNHEY, SVGAGI. V dropped 6 bases and J dropped 3; count of bases not matched to a gene: 6. The CDR3 DNA reads as TGTGCCAGCAGCCAGGACAGGGGGAGGACAGATACGCAGTATTTT. Translated: CASSQDRGRTDTQYF.

The rearrangement uses TRBV7-6 and TRBJ1-1, with unresolved D. Trimming pared 5 bases from V and 3 bases from J, leaving 16 bases between. Germline V CDR1 and CDR2: SGHVS, FNYEAQ. The length of the CDR3 is 15 residues. The CDR3: CASSDYTYGDTEAFF. The CDR3 coding sequence is TGTGCCAGCAGCGACTACACCTACGGAGACACTGAAGCTTTCTTT.

This chain links TRBV19 with TRBJ2-7, with 7 bases fitting TRBD2. The length of the CDR3 is 15 residues. V gave up 1 base and J gave up 2 bases; unmatched junction bases: 5. The germline V gene has CDR1 LNHDA and CDR2 SQIVND (reference sequence). The CDR3 spells CASSIVGGTTYEQYF. DNA of the CDR3: TGTGCCAGTAGTATAGTCGGGGGGACGACCTACGAGCAGTACTTC.

This chain connects TRBV30 to TRBJ1-4; no clear D gene. Germline CDR1 and CDR2: GTSNPN and SVGIG (reference sequence). Trimming removed 1 base from V and 0 bases from J, with 6 bases in between. This CDR3 spans 14 amino acids. The CDR3 DNA is TGTGCCTGGAGTGGGGCTGCAACTAATGAAAAACTGTTTTTT. Translated, it gives CAWSGAATNEKLFF.

This clone was observed a handful of times. The gene calls are TRBV18 and TRBJ1-3; the match to TRBD1 covers 7 bases. The V gene's germline CDR1 is KGHSH and CDR2 LQKENI. The CDR3 is 15 residues long. V dropped 2 bases and J dropped 4; count of bases not matched to a gene: 5. The CDR3 spells CASSPSTGPGNTIYF. CDR3 DNA sequence: TGTGCCAGCTCACCATCGACAGGGCCAGGAAACACCATATATTTT.

The V and J genes are TRBV6-2 or TRBV6-3 and TRBJ1-1; the match to TRBD1 covers 7 bases. Germline V gives CDR1 MNHEY, CDR2 SVGEGT. The CDR3 runs to 13 residues. After removal of 6 bases from V and 4 bases from J, the junction contained 5 bases not matched to a gene. The CDR3 sequence is CASSRTGVTEAFF. CDR3 sequence (DNA): TGTGCCAGCAGCAGAACAGGGGTCACTGAAGCTTTCTTT.

This chain links TRBV28 with TRBJ2-2; 7 positions match TRBD1. The germline V gene encodes CDR1 MDHEN and CDR2 SYDVKM. V gave up 6 bases and J gave up 6 bases; unmatched junction bases: 19. There are 18 residues in the CDR3. CDR3 sequence reads: CASSELRGRGSGPGELFF. The CDR3 DNA is TGTGCCAGCAGCGAGTTAAGGGGGCGCGGTAGTGGCCCCGGGGAGCTGTTTTTT.

CDR3 sequence: CASSLGQGGSYEQYF. In DNA, the CDR3 is TGTGCCAGCAGCTTAGGGCAGGGCGGTTCCTACGAGCAGTACTTC. V gene TRBV7-2 combines with J gene TRBJ2-7, with D maybe TRBD1 (5 bases). Germline V lookup: CDR1 SGHTA, CDR2 FQGNSA. The CDR3 totals 15 residues. Trimming took off 1 base at V and 1 base at J, with 11 bases between the two ends.

The genes are TRBV4-3 and TRBJ2-5, with D tentatively TRBD1 (5 bases). This CDR3 contains 15 residues. Germline V gives CDR1 LGHNA, CDR2 YSLEER. Trimming pared 1 base from V and 4 bases from J, leaving 13 bases between. Written as DNA, the CDR3 is TGCGCCAGCAGCCAAGGGACAAACATGGGAGAGACCCAGTACTTC. It translates to CASSQGTNMGETQYF.

The chain links TRBV5-4 to TRBJ2-1, with D perhaps matching TRBD2 (6 bases). This CDR3 is 15 amino acids long. Germline lookup yields CDR1 SGHNT and CDR2 YYREEE (reference sequence). The V gene lost 0 bases and the J gene lost 6 bases, with 13 bases spanning the gap. CDR3 in amino acids: CASSLDAGSGNEQFF. CDR3 nucleotide sequence: TGTGCCAGCAGCTTGGACGCGGGGTCGGGCAATGAGCAGTTCTTC.

This clone was detected only a few times. The chain couples TRBV7-2 to TRBJ1-1; D is undetermined. The CDR3 has 14 amino acids. V shed 0 bases and J shed 2 bases, with 7 bases lying between them. CDR1 and CDR2 from the germline V gene are SGHTA and FQGNSA. CDR3 DNA sequence: TGTGCCAGCAGCTTAGCGCGAGGTAACACTGAAGCTTTCTTT. This translates into CASSLARGNTEAFF.

J is TRBJ2-5 and V is TRBV5-1; 12 bases are shared with TRBD2. Germline V gives CDR1 SGHRS, CDR2 YFSETQ. This CDR3 is built from 16 residues. V gave up 0 bases and J gave up 5 bases; unmatched junction bases: 5. This chain's CDR3 is CASSLETSGGRETQYF. In nucleotides, the CDR3 is TGCGCCAGCAGCTTGGAGACTAGCGGGGGTCGGGAGACCCAGTACTTC.

V usage is TRBV6-2 or TRBV6-3 and J usage is TRBJ2-1; 9 bases fit TRBD1. V lost 4 bases, J lost 4 bases, and 8 bases stayed unmatched. CDR1 MNHEY and CDR2 SVGEGT come from the germline V gene. The CDR3 is 16 residues long. The CDR3 DNA reads TGTGCCAGCAGTTTGGGACAGGGAGTTACTTACAATGAGCAGTTCTTC. Encoded protein: CASSLGQGVTYNEQFF.

This chain joins TRBV19 and TRBJ1-2; D is possibly TRBD1 (5 bases). Trimming removed 8 bases at V and 7 bases at J, with 8 bases between. Looked up from germline, CDR1 is LNHDA and CDR2 is SQIVND (reference sequence). The CDR3 sequence is 10 residues long. The CDR3 reads CASFQGGYTF. CDR3 in DNA: TGTGCCAGTTTTCAGGGTGGCTACACCTTC.

The rearrangement joins TRBV4-2 to TRBJ1-4; 10 nucleotides match TRBD1. The CDR3 totals 19 residues. CDR1 and CDR2 from the germline V gene are LGHNA and YNFKEQ. After removal of 1 base from V and 5 bases from J, the junction contained 13 bases not matched to a gene. The CDR3 sequence: CASSQAGRTGGDPNEKLFF. DNA of the CDR3: TGTGCCAGCAGCCAAGCCGGAAGGACAGGGGGTGACCCCAATGAAAAACTGTTTTTT.

The chain couples TRBV7-2 to TRBJ1-4; TRBD1 matches at 9 bases. Trimming cost V 1 base and J 7 bases; bases outside gene matches: 10. The CDR3 loop spans 17 amino acids. CDR1 SGHTA and CDR2 FQGNSA come from the germline V gene. The CDR3 DNA follows: TGTGCCAGCAGCTTAGTGACTTCCGACAGGGGGACTGAAAAACTGTTTTTT. It yields the protein CASSLVTSDRGTEKLFF.

A single count supports this clone. V and J are TRBV5-6 and TRBJ2-1; TRBD2 agrees at 9 bases. After removal of 0 bases from V and 4 bases from J, the junction contained 2 bases not matched to a gene. Germline V gives CDR1 SGHDT, CDR2 YYEEEE. The CDR3 length is 15 residues. The CDR3 DNA is TGTGCCAGCAGCTTGGAACTAGCGGGTTACAATGAGCAGTTCTTC. This encodes CASSLELAGYNEQFF.

This sequence joins TRBV30 and TRBJ1-1; TRBD1 matches 9 bases. Germline trimming cut 7 bases from V and 1 base from J; bases unmatched to any gene: 4. The CDR3 totals 13 residues. Germline CDR1 GTSNPN, CDR2 SVGIG (reference sequence). This CDR3 reads CALRTGANTEAFF. CDR3 nucleotides: TGTGCCTTGAGGACAGGGGCGAACACTGAAGCTTTCTTT. Full variable domain (remainder filled in from reference TRBV30 and TRBJ1-1): SQTIHQWPATLVQPVGSPLSLECTVEGTSNPNLYWYRQAAGRGLQLLFYSVGIGQISSEVPQNLSASRPQDRQFILSSKKLLLSDSGFYLCALRTGANTEAFFGQGTRLTVV.

The count of this clone is one. The rearrangement uses TRBV2 and TRBJ2-7; the match to TRBD2 covers 12 bases. J lost 1 base, V lost 4 bases, and 2 bases had no gene match. The germline gives CDR1 SNHLY, CDR2 FYNNEI. This CDR3 spans 15 amino acids. The CDR3, as DNA: TGTGCCAGCAGTGGCGGACTAGCGGGGTCCTACGAGCAGTACTTC. Protein sequence: CASSGGLAGSYEQYF.